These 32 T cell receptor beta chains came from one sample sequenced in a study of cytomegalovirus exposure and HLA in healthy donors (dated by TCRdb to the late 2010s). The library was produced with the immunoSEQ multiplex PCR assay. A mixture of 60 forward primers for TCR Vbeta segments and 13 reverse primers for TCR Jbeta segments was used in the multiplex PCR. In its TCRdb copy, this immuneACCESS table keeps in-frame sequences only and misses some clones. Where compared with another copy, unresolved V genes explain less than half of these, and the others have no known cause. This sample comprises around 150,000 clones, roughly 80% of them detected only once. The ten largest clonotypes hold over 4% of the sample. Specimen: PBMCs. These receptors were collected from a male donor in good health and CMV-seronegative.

The CDR3, as DNA: TGTGCCAGCAGTTTCCGGACAGGGAAGGAAAAACTGTTTTTT. This encodes CASSFRTGKEKLFF. The rearrangement uses TRBV6-5 and TRBJ1-4; 8 bases line up with TRBD1. This CDR3 is built from 14 residues. Germline V gene lookup returns CDR1 MNHEY and CDR2 SVGAGI. Trimming removed 4 bases from V and 8 bases from J; junction bases left unmatched: 6.

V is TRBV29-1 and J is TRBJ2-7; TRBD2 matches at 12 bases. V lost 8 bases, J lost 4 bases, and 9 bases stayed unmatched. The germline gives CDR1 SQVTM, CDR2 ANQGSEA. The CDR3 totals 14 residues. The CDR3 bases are TGCAGCCCAAGGACTAGCGGGGCCCAATACGAGCAGTACTTC. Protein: CSPRTSGAQYEQYF.

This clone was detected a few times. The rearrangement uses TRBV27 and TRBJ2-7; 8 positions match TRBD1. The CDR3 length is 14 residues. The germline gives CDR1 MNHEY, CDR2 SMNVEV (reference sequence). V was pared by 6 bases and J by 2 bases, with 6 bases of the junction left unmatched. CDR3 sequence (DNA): TGTGCCAGCAGGCAGACAGGGGACGCCTACGAGCAGTACTTC. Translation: CASRQTGDAYEQYF.

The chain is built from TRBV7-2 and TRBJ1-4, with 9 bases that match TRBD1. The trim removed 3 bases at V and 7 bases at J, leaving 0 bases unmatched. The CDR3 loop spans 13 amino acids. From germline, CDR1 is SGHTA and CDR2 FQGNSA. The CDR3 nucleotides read TGTGCCAGCAGCTTGGACAGGGGTGAAAAACTGTTTTTT. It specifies CASSLDRGEKLFF.

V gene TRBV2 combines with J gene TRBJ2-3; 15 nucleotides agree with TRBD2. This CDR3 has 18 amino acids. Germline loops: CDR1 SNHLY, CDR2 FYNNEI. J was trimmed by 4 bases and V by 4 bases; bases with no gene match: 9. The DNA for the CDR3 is TGTGCCAGCAGTGCATCGGGACTAGCGGGAGGTGGGGCAGATACGCAGTATTTT. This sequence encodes CASSASGLAGGGADTQYF.

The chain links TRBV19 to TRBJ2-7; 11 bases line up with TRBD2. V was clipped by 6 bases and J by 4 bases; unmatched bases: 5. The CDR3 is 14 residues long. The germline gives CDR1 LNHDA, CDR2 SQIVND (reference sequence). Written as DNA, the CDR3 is TGTGCCAGTAGCCTGACTAGCGGGACTTACGAGCAGTACTTC. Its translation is CASSLTSGTYEQYF.

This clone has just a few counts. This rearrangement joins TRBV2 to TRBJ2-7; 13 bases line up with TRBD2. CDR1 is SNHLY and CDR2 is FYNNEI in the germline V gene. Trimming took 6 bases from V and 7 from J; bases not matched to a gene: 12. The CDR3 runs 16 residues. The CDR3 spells CASRVGLAGAAWEQYF. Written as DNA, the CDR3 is TGTGCCAGCAGGGTCGGACTAGCGGGGGCCGCGTGGGAGCAGTACTTC.

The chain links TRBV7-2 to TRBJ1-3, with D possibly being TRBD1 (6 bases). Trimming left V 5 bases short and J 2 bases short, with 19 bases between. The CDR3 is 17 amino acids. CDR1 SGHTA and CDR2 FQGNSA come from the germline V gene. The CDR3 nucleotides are TGTGCCAGCAGCGCCCAATCGACCGGGACAACTGGAAACACCATATATTTT. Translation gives CASSAQSTGTTGNTIYF. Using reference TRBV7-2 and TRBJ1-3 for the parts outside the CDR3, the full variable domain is GAGVSQSPSNKVTEKGKDVELRCDPISGHTALYWYRQSLGQGLEFLIYFQGNSAPDKSGLPSDRFSAERTGGSVSTLTIQRTQQEDSAVYLCASSAQSTGTTGNTIYFGEGSWLTVV.

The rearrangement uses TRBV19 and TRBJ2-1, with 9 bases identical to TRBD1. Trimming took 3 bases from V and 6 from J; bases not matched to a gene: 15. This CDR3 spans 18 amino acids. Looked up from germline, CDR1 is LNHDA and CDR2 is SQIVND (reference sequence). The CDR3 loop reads CASSIFSAGQGRVNEQFF. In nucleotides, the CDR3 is TGTGCCAGTAGTATCTTTTCAGCGGGACAGGGTCGTGTCAATGAGCAGTTCTTC.

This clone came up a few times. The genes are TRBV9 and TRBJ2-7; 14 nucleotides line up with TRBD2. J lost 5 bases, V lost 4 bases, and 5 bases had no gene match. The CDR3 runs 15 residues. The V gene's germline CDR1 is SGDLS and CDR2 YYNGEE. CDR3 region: CASSFGTSGGNEQYF. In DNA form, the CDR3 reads TGTGCCAGCAGCTTTGGGACTAGCGGGGGAAACGAGCAGTACTTC. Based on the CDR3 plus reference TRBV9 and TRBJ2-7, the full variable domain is DSGVTQTPKHLITATGQRVTLRCSPRSGDLSVYWYQQSLDQGLQFLIQYYNGEERAKGNILERFSAQQFPDLHSELNLSSLELGDSALYFCASSFGTSGGNEQYFGPGTRLTVT.

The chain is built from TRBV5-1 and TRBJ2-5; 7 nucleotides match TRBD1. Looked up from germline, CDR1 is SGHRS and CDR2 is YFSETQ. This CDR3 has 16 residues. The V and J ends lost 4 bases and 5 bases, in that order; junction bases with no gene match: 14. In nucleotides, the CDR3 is TGCGCCAGCAGCCTCTATTGGACAGGTTCGTCGGAGACCCAGTACTTC. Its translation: CASSLYWTGSSETQYF.

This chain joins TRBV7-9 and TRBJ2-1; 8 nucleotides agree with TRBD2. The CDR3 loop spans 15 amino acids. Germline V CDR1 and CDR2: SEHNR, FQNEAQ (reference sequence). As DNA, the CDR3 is TGTTCCGGATCTTGGGTAGCGGGGCCATACAATGAGCAGTTCTTC. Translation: CSGSWVAGPYNEQFF.

The CDR3 here is CASSPGQGLNEQFF. The CDR3 DNA sequence: TGTGCCAGCAGCCCGGGACAGGGGCTCAATGAGCAGTTCTTC. The rearrangement links TRBV11-2 to TRBJ2-1, with 10 bases lining up with TRBD1. Per the germline V gene, CDR1 is SGHAT and CDR2 is FQNNGV. Losses at the gene ends were 5 bases for V and 6 bases for J; bases not matched to a gene: 4. The CDR3 has 14 residues.

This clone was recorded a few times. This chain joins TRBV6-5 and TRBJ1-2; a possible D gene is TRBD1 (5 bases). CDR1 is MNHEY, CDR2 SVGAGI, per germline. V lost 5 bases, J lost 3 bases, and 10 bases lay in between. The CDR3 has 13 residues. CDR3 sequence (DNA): TGTGCCAGCAGTAGACAGATGTACTATGGCTACACCTTC. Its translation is CASSRQMYYGYTF.

CDR3 sequence (DNA): TGTGCCAGCAGTGGAAGGGGACAGCTCCTCTCCTACGAGCAGTACTTC. Protein: CASSGRGQLLSYEQYF. The chain uses TRBV6-6 and TRBJ2-7; TRBD1 agrees at 7 bases. The CDR3 extends over 16 amino acids. The V and J ends lost 5 bases and 0 bases, in that order; junction bases with no gene match: 10. Germline V CDR1 and CDR2: MNHNY, SVGAGI (reference sequence).

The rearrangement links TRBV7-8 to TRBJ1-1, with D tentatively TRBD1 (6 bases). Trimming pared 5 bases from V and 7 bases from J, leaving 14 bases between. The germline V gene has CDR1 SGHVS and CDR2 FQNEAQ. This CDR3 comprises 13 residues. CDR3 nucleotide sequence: TGTGCCAGCAGCCCGACAGGTCGGGGTGAAGCTTTCTTT. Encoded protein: CASSPTGRGEAFF. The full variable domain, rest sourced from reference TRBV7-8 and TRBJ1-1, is GAGVSQSPRYKVAKRGQDVALRCDPISGHVSLFWYQQALGQGPEFLTYFQNEAQLDKSGLPSDRFFAERPEGSVSTLKIQRTQQEDSAVYLCASSPTGRGEAFFGQGTRLTVV.

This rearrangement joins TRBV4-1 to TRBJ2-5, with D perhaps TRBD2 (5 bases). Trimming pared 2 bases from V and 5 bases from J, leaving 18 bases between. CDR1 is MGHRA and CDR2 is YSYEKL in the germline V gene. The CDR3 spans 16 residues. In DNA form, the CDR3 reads TGCGCCAGCAGCCAAAGTCAAGGAGGCGTAAAGGAGACCCAGTACTTC. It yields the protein CASSQSQGGVKETQYF.

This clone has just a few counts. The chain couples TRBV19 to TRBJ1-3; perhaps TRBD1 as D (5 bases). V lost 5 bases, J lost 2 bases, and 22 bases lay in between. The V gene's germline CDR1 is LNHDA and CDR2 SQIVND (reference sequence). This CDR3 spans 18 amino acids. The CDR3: CASSPPLGRGRTGNTIYF. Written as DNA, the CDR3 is TGTGCCAGTAGTCCCCCCCTGGGGCGGGGTAGAACTGGAAACACCATATATTTT.

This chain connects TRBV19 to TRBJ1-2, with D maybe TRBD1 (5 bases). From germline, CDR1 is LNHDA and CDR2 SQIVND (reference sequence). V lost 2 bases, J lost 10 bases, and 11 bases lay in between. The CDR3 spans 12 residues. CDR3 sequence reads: CASSIWGTYYTF. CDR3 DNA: TGTGCCAGTAGTATATGGGGGACTTACTACACCTTC.

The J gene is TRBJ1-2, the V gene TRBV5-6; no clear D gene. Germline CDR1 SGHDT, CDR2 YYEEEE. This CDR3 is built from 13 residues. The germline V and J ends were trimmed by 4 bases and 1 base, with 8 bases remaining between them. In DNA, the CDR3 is TGTGCCAGCAGCATACAGAATAACTATGGCTACACCTTC. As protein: CASSIQNNYGYTF.

CDR3 nucleotide sequence: TGTGCCAGCAGCTCCCCACGGGATACGCAGTATTTT. The encoded protein is CASSSPRDTQYF. J is TRBJ2-3 and V is TRBV7-9; D is unresolved. V was cut by 4 bases and J by 6 bases, with 8 bases left in between. Germline-derived CDR1 and CDR2 are SEHNR and FQNEAQ (reference sequence). The CDR3 contains 12 residues.

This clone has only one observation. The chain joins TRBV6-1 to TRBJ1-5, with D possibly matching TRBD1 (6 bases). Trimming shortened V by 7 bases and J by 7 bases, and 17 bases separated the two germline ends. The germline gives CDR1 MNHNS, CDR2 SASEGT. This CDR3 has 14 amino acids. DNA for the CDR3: TGTGCCAGCACCCGACAGGCAGGGGAGCAGCCCCAGCATTTT. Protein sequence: CASTRQAGEQPQHF.

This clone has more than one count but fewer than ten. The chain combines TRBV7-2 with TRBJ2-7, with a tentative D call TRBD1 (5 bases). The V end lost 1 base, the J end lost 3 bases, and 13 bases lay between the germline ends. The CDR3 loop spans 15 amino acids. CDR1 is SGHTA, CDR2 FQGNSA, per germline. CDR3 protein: CASSLDARAIYEQYF. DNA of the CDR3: TGTGCCAGCAGCTTAGACGCCAGGGCGATCTACGAGCAGTACTTC.

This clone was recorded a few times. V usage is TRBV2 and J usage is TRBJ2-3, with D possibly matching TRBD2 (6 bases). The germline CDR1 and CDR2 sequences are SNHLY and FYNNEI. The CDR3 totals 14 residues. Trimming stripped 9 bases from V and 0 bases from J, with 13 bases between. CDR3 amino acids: CASIGTSSTDTQYF. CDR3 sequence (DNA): TGTGCCAGTATCGGGACTTCTAGCACAGATACGCAGTATTTT.

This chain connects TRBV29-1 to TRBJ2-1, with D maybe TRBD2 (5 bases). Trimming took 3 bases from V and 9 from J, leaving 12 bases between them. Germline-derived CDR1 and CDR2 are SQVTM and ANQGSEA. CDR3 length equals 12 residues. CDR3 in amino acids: CSVDKTGSEQFF. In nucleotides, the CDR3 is TGCAGCGTTGATAAGACGGGAAGTGAGCAGTTCTTC.

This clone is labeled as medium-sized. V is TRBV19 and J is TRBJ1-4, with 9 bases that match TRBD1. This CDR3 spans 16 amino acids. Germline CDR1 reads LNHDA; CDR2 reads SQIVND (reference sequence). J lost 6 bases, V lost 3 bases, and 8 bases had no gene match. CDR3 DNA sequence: TGTGCCAGTAGTATGGGCGGGGGACAGGGTTATGAAAAACTGTTTTTT. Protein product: CASSMGGGQGYEKLFF.

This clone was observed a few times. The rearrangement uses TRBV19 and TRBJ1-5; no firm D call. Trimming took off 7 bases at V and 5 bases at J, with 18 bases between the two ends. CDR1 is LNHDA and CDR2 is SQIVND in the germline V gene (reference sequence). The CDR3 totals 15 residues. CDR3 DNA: TGTGCCAGTACCCTATACGGTACTGCGGATCAGCCCCAGCATTTT. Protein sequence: CASTLYGTADQPQHF.

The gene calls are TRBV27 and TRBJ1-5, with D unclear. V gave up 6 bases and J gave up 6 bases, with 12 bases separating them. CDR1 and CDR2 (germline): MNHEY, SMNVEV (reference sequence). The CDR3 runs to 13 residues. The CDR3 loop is CASRHGRGQPQHF. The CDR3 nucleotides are TGTGCCAGCAGGCACGGGAGAGGTCAGCCCCAGCATTTT.

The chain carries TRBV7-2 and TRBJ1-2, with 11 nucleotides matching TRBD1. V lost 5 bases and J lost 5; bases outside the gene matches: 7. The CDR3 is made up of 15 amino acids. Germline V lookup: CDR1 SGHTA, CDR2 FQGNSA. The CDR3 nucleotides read TGTGCCAGCAGCGCCCGGGACAGGGGGACTTATGGCTACACCTTC. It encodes CASSARDRGTYGYTF. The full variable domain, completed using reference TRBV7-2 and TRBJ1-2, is GAGVSQSPSNKVTEKGKDVELRCDPISGHTALYWYRQSLGQGLEFLIYFQGNSAPDKSGLPSDRFSAERTGGSVSTLTIQRTQQEDSAVYLCASSARDRGTYGYTFGSGTRLTVV.

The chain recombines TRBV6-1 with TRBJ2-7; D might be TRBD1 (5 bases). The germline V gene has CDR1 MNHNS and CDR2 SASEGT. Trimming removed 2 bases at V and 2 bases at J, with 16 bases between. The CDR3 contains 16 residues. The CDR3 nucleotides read TGTGCCAGCAGTGAATTGGGGCGTCCGAACCCCTACGAGCAGTACTTC. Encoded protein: CASSELGRPNPYEQYF.

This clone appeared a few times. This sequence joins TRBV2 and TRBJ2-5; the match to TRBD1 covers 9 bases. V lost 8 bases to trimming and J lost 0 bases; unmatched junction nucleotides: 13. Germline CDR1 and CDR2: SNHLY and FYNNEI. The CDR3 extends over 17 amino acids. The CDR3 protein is CASAPPTGGTNQETQYF. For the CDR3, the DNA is TGTGCCAGCGCACCCCCGACAGGGGGAACTAACCAAGAGACCCAGTACTTC.

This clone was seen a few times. The CDR3 sequence is CASWDDRGIQPQHF. The DNA for the CDR3 is TGTGCCAGCTGGGATGACAGGGGTATTCAGCCCCAGCATTTT. The chain combines TRBV2 with TRBJ1-5, with TRBD1 matching 8 bases. CDR3 length equals 14 residues. Germline loops: CDR1 SNHLY, CDR2 FYNNEI. V gave up 8 bases and J gave up 6 bases; unmatched junction bases: 9.